A single sample gave rise to the 30 T cell receptor beta chains below, sequenced in a study of blood T cells in healthy people across ages. It was with a sample-barcoded 5' primer and a J-beta primer mix that a second PCR of about 6 to 11 cycles was run. MiXCR was run by TCRdb on the 5' RACE reads, yielding one entry per CDR3 protein. The table records about 730,000 distinct CDR3 sequences, roughly 45% of them present only once. The source material was blood. The receptors were sampled from a woman in her sixties in good health.

This clonotype was counted a single time. The genes are TRBV6-5 and TRBJ1-4; D is perhaps TRBD1 (6 bases). Looked up from germline, CDR1 is MNHEY and CDR2 is SVGAGI. The V and J ends lost 5 bases and 8 bases respectively, with 15 bases between them. The CDR3 spans 14 residues. In DNA, the CDR3 is TGTGCCAGCAGTCAGTCCAGGGGATCGGAAAAACTGTTTTTT. Translating it yields CASSQSRGSEKLFF.

In this sample, this clonotype turned up many times. The genes are TRBV29-1 and TRBJ2-1; 11 positions agree with TRBD2. In germline, CDR1 is SQVTM, CDR2 ANQGSEA. V dropped 2 bases and J dropped 9; count of bases not matched to a gene: 6. The CDR3 extends over 14 amino acids. The CDR3 sequence: CSVERGLAGGEQFF. The CDR3 region has the DNA TGCAGCGTTGAACGAGGGCTAGCGGGAGGTGAGCAGTTCTTC.

V is TRBV4-3 and J is TRBJ2-3; 12 nucleotides agree with TRBD2. Germline CDR1 is LGHNA and CDR2 is YSLEER. V lost 2 bases to trimming and J lost 8 bases; unmatched junction nucleotides: 8. The CDR3 contains 16 residues. This CDR3 reads CASSQRLAGVQGTQYF. The CDR3 DNA sequence: TGCGCCAGCAGCCAAAGACTAGCGGGGGTCCAGGGTACGCAGTATTTT.

The V and J genes are TRBV3-1 and TRBJ1-6; D ambiguous. The germline CDR1 and CDR2 sequences are LGHDT and YNNKEL (reference sequence). V lost 4 bases and J 7 bases, leaving 11 bases between the germline ends. The CDR3 sequence is 14 residues long. The CDR3 spells CASSPPVHNSPLHF. The DNA for the CDR3 is TGTGCCAGCAGCCCCCCCGTCCACAATTCACCCCTCCACTTT.

This clonotype was seen many times. A much larger clone differs from this one at a single base, so this may be a read error. V usage is TRBV4-3 and J usage is TRBJ2-5; 7 bases are a match to TRBD2. CDR1 is LGHNA, CDR2 YSLEER, per germline. The CDR3 extends over 16 amino acids. V was pared by 0 bases and J by 11 bases, with 15 bases of the junction left unmatched. The CDR3 nucleotides are TGCGCCAGCAGCCAAGATGGGCTAGCGGAGCAGAATGAGCAGTACTTC. Its protein is CASSQDGLAEQNEQYF.

This sequence joins TRBV20-1 and TRBJ2-7, with TRBD2 matching over 9 bases. CDR3 length: 13 residues. With V trimmed by 4 bases and J by 1 base, 2 bases remained unmatched. The germline V gene encodes CDR1 DFQATT and CDR2 SNEGSKA (reference sequence). DNA for the CDR3: TGCAGTGCTATGCTAGCGGGATCCTACGAGCAGTACTTC. It specifies CSAMLAGSYEQYF.

The chain links TRBV7-2 to TRBJ1-2, with a possible D match to TRBD1 (6 bases). This CDR3 has 13 residues. Per the germline V gene, CDR1 is SGHTA and CDR2 is FQGNSA. V shed 7 bases and J shed 4 bases, with 13 bases lying between them. CDR3 sequence reads: CASTQGSSYGYTF. The CDR3 nucleotides read TGTGCCAGCACGCAGGGGAGTAGCTATGGCTACACCTTC.

This sequence joins TRBV25-1 and TRBJ2-5, with a possible D match to TRBD1 (5 bases). The assigned J gene may be wrong: the sequence end matches TRBJ2-7 better. The CDR3 contains 14 residues. CDR1 MGHDK and CDR2 SYGVNS come from the germline V gene. CDR3 amino acids: CASSARQRLYEQYF. CDR3 DNA: TGTGCCAGCAGTGCGAGACAGCGACTCTACGAGCAGTACTTC.

CDR3 amino acids: CAIRLAATDTQYF. The CDR3 bases are TGTGCCATCAGACTAGCGGCCACAGATACGCAGTATTTT. The chain combines TRBV3-1 with TRBJ2-3; TRBD2 aligns across 9 bases. The trim removed 10 bases at V and 2 bases at J, leaving 4 bases unmatched. This CDR3 contains 13 residues. Germline V CDR1 and CDR2: LGHDT, YNNKEL (reference sequence).

This chain joins TRBV12-3 or TRBV12-4 and TRBJ2-3; D ambiguous. Trimming stripped 8 bases from V and 3 bases from J, with 9 bases between. The CDR3 contains 12 residues. CDR3 nucleotide sequence: TGTGCCAGCTGTATCTGGACAGATACGCAGTATTTT. It is translated as CASCIWTDTQYF.

The V call is TRBV12-3 or TRBV12-4, the J call TRBJ1-2, with D unclear. V shed 6 bases and J shed 4 bases, with 18 bases lying between them. The CDR3 has 15 residues. The CDR3 DNA reads TGTGCCAGCAGCCAACGGACGGACGTTCCCTATGGCTACACCTTC. It is translated as CASSQRTDVPYGYTF.

On this clonotype: Here the CDR3 omits its conserved ending phenylalanine or tryptophan, so a read error is the likely source. CDR3 nucleotides: TGTGCCAGCCCCATCGGGGGCTCCTACGAGCAGTACCTC. This gives the protein CASPIGGSYEQYL. V is TRBV10-3 and J is TRBJ2-7, with D possibly being TRBD2 (6 bases). The V gene lost 10 bases and the J gene lost 0 bases, with 13 bases spanning the gap. The CDR3 has 13 amino acids. The germline gives CDR1 ENHRY, CDR2 SYGVKD.

This clonotype was picked up a small number of times. This chain uses TRBV2 with TRBJ1-2, with TRBD1 matching 8 bases. CDR3 size: 13 residues. CDR1 is SNHLY and CDR2 is FYNNEI in the germline V gene. Trimming at V came to 7 bases and at J to 7 bases, leaving 8 bases not matched to a gene. In DNA form, the CDR3 reads TGTGCCAGCATCCAGGACAGGGCGTTTGGCTACACCTTC. This translates into CASIQDRAFGYTF.

This clonotype was counted between two and nine times. The chain uses TRBV7-9 and TRBJ1-2; the D is unclear. Germline V gives CDR1 SEHNR, CDR2 FQNEAQ (reference sequence). The V end lost 1 base, the J end lost 2 bases, and 14 bases lay between the germline ends. CDR3 length equals 16 residues. CDR3 in DNA: TGTGCCAGCAGCTTAGGATGGGCTGCACAGAACTATGGCTACACCTTC. Residues: CASSLGWAAQNYGYTF.

This clonotype was picked up a small number of times. This chain joins TRBV20-1 and TRBJ1-5; perhaps TRBD1 as D (5 bases). Germline V gene sequence: CDR1 DFQATT, CDR2 SNEGSKA (reference sequence). CDR3 length equals 13 residues. V was shortened by 3 bases and J by 5 bases, with 11 bases between the two germline ends. CDR3 amino acids: CSASRQGDQPQHF. DNA of the CDR3: TGCAGTGCTAGTCGGCAGGGTGATCAGCCCCAGCATTTT.

V is TRBV2 and J is TRBJ2-4; 7 nucleotides align to TRBD1. Germline V gene lookup returns CDR1 SNHLY and CDR2 FYNNEI. V shed 8 bases and J 2 bases; nucleotides not matched to a gene: 3. The CDR3 contains 13 residues. The CDR3 region has the DNA TGTGCCAGCCAGACAGGGACCAAAAACATTCAGTACTTC. Translated: CASQTGTKNIQYF.

This clonotype was observed a few times. This chain joins TRBV27 and TRBJ2-1; tentatively, D is TRBD1 or TRBD2 (5 bases each). CDR1 MNHEY and CDR2 SMNVEV come from the germline V gene (reference sequence). CDR3 length: 15 amino acids. Trimming cost V 6 bases and J 4 bases, with 16 bases left between them. The CDR3 loop reads CASSIGTPDYNEQFF. DNA for the CDR3: TGTGCCAGCAGCATAGGGACGCCCGATTACAATGAGCAGTTCTTC.

V usage is TRBV2 and J usage is TRBJ2-7; D is possibly TRBD1 (5 bases). V was shortened by 7 bases and J by 3 bases, with 7 bases between the two germline ends. The germline CDR1 and CDR2 sequences are SNHLY and FYNNEI. The CDR3 length is 11 residues. This CDR3 reads CASTDIYEQYF. CDR3 coding DNA: TGTGCCAGCACGGACATCTACGAGCAGTACTTC.

This clonotype turned up a few times. CDR3 sequence reads: CASSLGLTGRGTEAFF. The DNA for the CDR3 is TGTGCCAGCAGCTTGGGTCTCACAGGGAGAGGCACTGAAGCTTTCTTT. The chain joins TRBV7-9 to TRBJ1-1; D perhaps matches TRBD1 (6 bases). V lost 3 bases, J lost 4 bases, and 18 bases lay in between. Germline V gives CDR1 SEHNR, CDR2 FQNEAQ (reference sequence). The CDR3 is 16 amino acids.

The CDR3 DNA reads TGTGCCAGCAGCCAAGGGGGACAGTCCCTCTACGAGCAGTACTTC. Protein: CASSQGGQSLYEQYF. The chain joins TRBV3-1 to TRBJ2-5; 7 positions agree with TRBD1. TRBJ2-7 matches the DNA end more closely, so the J call is doubtful. Germline CDR1 and CDR2: LGHDT and YNNKEL (reference sequence). This CDR3 is built from 15 residues.

This chain connects TRBV7-8 to TRBJ2-7; TRBD2 agrees at 13 bases. The CDR3 totals 18 residues. CDR1 and CDR2 from the germline V gene are SGHVS and FQNEAQ. V shed 1 base, J shed 7 bases, and the junction held 13 bases outside the gene matches. The CDR3 loop is CASSLELAGGSGYNEQYF. The CDR3 coding sequence is TGTGCCAGCAGCTTAGAACTAGCGGGAGGGTCTGGCTACAATGAGCAGTACTTC.

In its sample, this clonotype was seen many times. This chain uses TRBV6-5 with TRBJ2-1, with unresolved D. This CDR3 has 13 amino acids. Germline V CDR1 and CDR2: MNHEY, SVGAGI. V lost 5 bases and J lost 6, with 11 bases in between. Here the CDR3 DNA reads TGTGCCAGCAGTGCGACATTCTCCAATGAGCAGTTCTTC. Translating it yields CASSATFSNEQFF.

As concerns this clonotype: A junction boundary mismatches the germline segment, possibly from a read error. The chain carries TRBV10-3 and TRBJ2-3, with 10 bases matching TRBD2. The germline V gene has CDR1 ENHRY and CDR2 SYGVKD. The length of the CDR3 is 14 residues. CDR3 in DNA: TGTGCCGTCAGTGGGACTAGCGAAGGAGATACGCAGTATTTT. As protein: CAVSGTSEGDTQYF.

This clonotype was picked up many times. The rearrangement links TRBV4-3 to TRBJ2-1; 11 nucleotides align to TRBD2. Germline V lookup: CDR1 LGHNA, CDR2 YSLEER. This CDR3 has 17 amino acids. With 3 bases clipped from V and 8 bases from J, the junction kept 12 bases outside the gene matches. DNA for the CDR3: TGCGCCAGCAGCCACGCCGGGACTAGCGGCCTTAGGTATGAGCAGTTCTTC. Amino acids: CASSHAGTSGLRYEQFF.

This chain uses TRBV3-1 with TRBJ2-1, with a tentative D call TRBD1 (5 bases). The germline V gene has CDR1 LGHDT and CDR2 YNNKEL (reference sequence). Trimming left V 2 bases short and J 2 bases short, with 10 bases between. This CDR3 is built from 15 residues. As DNA, the CDR3 is TGTGCCAGCAGCCAAAGGGTGGGGCCCTACAATGAGCAGTTCTTC. Residues: CASSQRVGPYNEQFF.

The table lists this clonotype with a few counts. This chain links TRBV7-9 with TRBJ1-1, with 8 bases matching TRBD1. This CDR3 has 13 residues. With V trimmed by 7 bases and J by 1 base, 2 bases remained unmatched. CDR1 and CDR2 from the germline V gene are SEHNR and FQNEAQ (reference sequence). The CDR3 spells CASTQGANTEAFF. Here the CDR3 DNA reads TGTGCCAGCACCCAGGGGGCGAACACTGAAGCTTTCTTT.

The CDR3 DNA is TGTGCCTGGAGGGGACTAGCGGGCGAGCAGTACTTC. This codes for CAWRGLAGEQYF. The chain uses TRBV30 and TRBJ2-5, with 12 bases matching TRBD2. The better agreement between TRBJ2-7 and the DNA end casts doubt on the J call. The germline V gene encodes CDR1 GTSNPN and CDR2 SVGIG (reference sequence). The CDR3 loop spans 12 amino acids.

A few counts support this clonotype. The chain combines TRBV27 with TRBJ1-5, with TRBD1 matching over 7 bases. Germline CDR1 MNHEY, CDR2 SMNVEV (reference sequence). The CDR3 extends over 16 amino acids. The V gene end was trimmed by 5 bases and the J gene end by 0 bases; junction bases not matched to a gene: 7. In DNA, the CDR3 is TGTGCCAGCAGTCCGCAGACAGGGATTAGCAATCAGCCCCAGCATTTT. Amino acid sequence: CASSPQTGISNQPQHF.

The CDR3: CSASSGQSNTEAFF. For the CDR3, the DNA is TGCAGTGCTAGTTCGGGACAGTCGAACACTGAAGCTTTCTTT. The rearrangement uses TRBV20-1 and TRBJ1-1; 7 nucleotides match TRBD1. The germline V gene encodes CDR1 DFQATT and CDR2 SNEGSKA (reference sequence). V dropped 3 bases and J dropped 1; count of bases not matched to a gene: 5. CDR3 length: 14 residues.

V is TRBV28 and J is TRBJ1-1; the D is unclear. Trimming removed 7 bases from V and 4 bases from J, with 16 bases in between. Germline V gives CDR1 MDHEN, CDR2 SYDVKM. This CDR3 has 14 amino acids. The CDR3, as DNA: TGTGCCAGCATCAAACAAACAGTGAGCACTGAAGCTTTCTTT. This translates into CASIKQTVSTEAFF.